The clone carrying this T cell receptor (beta chain) was detected a few times. Its target is not known. This specimen comes from a study of type 1 regulatory T cells. Study in general: T-allo10 is a Tr1-enriched, alloantigen-specific CD4 T cell product made in vitro.

CDR3 length: 15 residues. Germline loops: CDR1 SGHKS, CDR2 YYEKEE (reference sequence). V lost 5 bases, J lost 8 bases, and 11 bases stayed unmatched. TCRdb fed the reads into MiXCR, producing one record per CDR3 protein. Altogether under 85,000 distinct CDR3 sequences are present, almost 50% being singletons, with the ten largest covering approximately 2.3%. Broader study findings: Tr1 cells had a more restricted TCR repertoire than non-Tr1 cells.

The chain has TRBV5-5 and TRBJ2-1; 9 positions match TRBD1. Sequenced input: cultured non-Tr1 T cells, either the whole culture or a sorted T cell fraction (not recorded which). This sequence was found in a human donor in good health. Here the CDR3 reads CASSRTGELFDEQFF. The CDR3 DNA sequence: TGTGCCAGCAGTCGGACAGGGGAGTTGTTCGATGAGCAGTTCTTC. The full variable domain, with the rest looked up from reference TRBV5-5 and TRBJ2-1, is DAGVTQSPTHLIKTRGQQVTLRCSPISGHKSVSWYQQVLGQGPQFIFQYYEKEERGRGNFPDRFSARQFPNYSSELNVNALLLGDSALYLCASSRTGELFDEQFFGPGTRLTVL.